The TCR beta chain described here comes from a study of blood T cells in healthy people across ages. CDR3 length equals 14 residues. Trimming took 2 bases from V and 8 from J; bases not matched to a gene: 7. It was with a sample-barcoded 5' primer and a J-beta primer mix that a second PCR of roughly 6 to 11 cycles was run. TCRdb passed the 5' RACE reads through MiXCR, listing each CDR3 protein once. Among some 700,000 distinct CDR3 sequences listed, approximately 21% were seen once. This TCR came from a man aged 65 to 85 in good health. The sample was blood. This sequence joins TRBV12-3 or TRBV12-4 and TRBJ1-2; 8 bases agree with TRBD1. The CDR3 sequence: CASSLLDRTGGYTF. For the CDR3, the DNA is TGTGCCAGCAGTTTACTGGACAGGACAGGGGGCTACACCTTC.